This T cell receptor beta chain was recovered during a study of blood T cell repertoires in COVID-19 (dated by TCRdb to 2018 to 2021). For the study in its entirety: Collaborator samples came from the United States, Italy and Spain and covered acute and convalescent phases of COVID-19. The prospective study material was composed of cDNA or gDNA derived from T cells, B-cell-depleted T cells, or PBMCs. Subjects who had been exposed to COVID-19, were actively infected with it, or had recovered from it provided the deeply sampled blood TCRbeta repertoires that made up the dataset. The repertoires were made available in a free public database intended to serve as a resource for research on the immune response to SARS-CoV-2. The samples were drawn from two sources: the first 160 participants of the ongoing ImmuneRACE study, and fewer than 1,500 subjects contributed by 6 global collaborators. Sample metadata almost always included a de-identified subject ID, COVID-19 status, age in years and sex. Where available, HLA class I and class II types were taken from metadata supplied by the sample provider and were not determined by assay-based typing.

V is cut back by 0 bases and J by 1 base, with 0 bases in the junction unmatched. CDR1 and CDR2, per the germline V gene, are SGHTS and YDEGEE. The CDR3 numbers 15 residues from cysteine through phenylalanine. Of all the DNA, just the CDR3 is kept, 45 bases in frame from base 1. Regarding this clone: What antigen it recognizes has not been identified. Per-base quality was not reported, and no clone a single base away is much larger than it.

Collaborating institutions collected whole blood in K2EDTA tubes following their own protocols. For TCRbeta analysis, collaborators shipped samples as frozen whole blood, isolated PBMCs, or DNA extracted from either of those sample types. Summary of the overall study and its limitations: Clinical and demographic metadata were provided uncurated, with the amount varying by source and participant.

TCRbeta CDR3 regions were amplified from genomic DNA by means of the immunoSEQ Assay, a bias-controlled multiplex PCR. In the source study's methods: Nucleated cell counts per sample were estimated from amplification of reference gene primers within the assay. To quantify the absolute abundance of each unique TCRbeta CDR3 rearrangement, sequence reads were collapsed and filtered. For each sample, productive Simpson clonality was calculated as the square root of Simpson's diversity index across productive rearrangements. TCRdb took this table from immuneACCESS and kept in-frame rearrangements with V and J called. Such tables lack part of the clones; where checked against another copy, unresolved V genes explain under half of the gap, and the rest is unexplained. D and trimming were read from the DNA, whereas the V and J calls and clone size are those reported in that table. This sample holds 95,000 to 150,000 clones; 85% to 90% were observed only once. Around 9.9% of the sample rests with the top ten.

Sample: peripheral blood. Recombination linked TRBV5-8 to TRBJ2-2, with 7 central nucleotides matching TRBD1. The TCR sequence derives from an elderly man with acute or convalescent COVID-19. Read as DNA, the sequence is TGTGCCAGCAGCTTGGGGACAGGGAACACCGGGGAGCTGTTTTTT. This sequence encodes CASSLGTGNTGELFF.